This T cell receptor (beta chain) was sequenced for a study of cytomegalovirus exposure and HLA in healthy donors. The study, taken as a whole, reports: Earlier findings revealed that most TCR beta V segments proved productive either about 87% or about 30% of the time. Follow-up analysis seemed to connect common viral pathogens with several of the most significant clusters identified. Clonal expansion, a later analysis showed, was greater in HLA-associated TCR beta chains than in equally common others. In a later analysis, a missense DCLRE1C variant was linked to TCR beta V- and J-gene trimming.

A multiplex PCR was run with 60 Vbeta primers and 13 Jbeta primers. Libraries were prepared by immunoSEQ multiplex PCR; TCRdb keeps only in-frame clonotypes and omits some of them. The sample lists around 150,000 clones, roughly 80% occurring once. A note on this clone: No antigen is known for it.

The CDR3 extends over 15 amino acids. The germline V gene has CDR1 SGHDT and CDR2 YYEEEE. Trimming stripped 2 bases from V and 6 bases from J, with 15 bases between. This TCR derives from a man aged 30 to 45 in good health and CMV-seronegative. The sample was PBMCs. The chain links TRBV5-6 to TRBJ2-1, with TRBD2 as a possible D gene (6 bases). The CDR3 spells CASSFRREVVNEQFF. CDR3 in DNA: TGTGCCAGCAGCTTTCGCAGGGAGGTCGTCAATGAGCAGTTCTTC. Combining the CDR3 with reference TRBV5-6 and TRBJ2-1 gives the whole variable domain DAGVTQSPTHLIKTRGQQVTLRCSPKSGHDTVSWYQQALGQGPQFIFQYYEEEERQRGNFPDRFSGHQFPNYSSELNVNALLLGDSALYLCASSFRREVVNEQFFGPGTRLTVL.